This T cell receptor beta chain was identified in a study of beta chain features in type 1 diabetes. CDR1 is MNHEY and CDR2 is SMNVEV in the germline V gene (reference sequence). V was clipped by 3 bases and J by 4 bases, with 12 bases between them. The CDR3 has 14 amino acids. General study findings and limits: The study left unresolved whether HLA type influences TCRB rearrangement. The cDNA sequencing approach could over-represent high-TCR-expressing cells.

Reverse transcribing all isolated RNA meant expressed TCRB transcripts were sequenced. Using immunoSEQ multiplex PCR, the repertoire was profiled, and TCRdb retains in-frame clones only, with some absent. The table shows 140,000 or so clones, with nearly 9.5% occurring only once. The table lists this clone with a few counts. The antigen is unknown. The sequence was obtained from a man aged 18 to 30 in good health. Sequences were obtained from central memory CD4+ T cells from blood. The chain has TRBV27 and TRBJ2-5; tentatively, D is TRBD1 (6 bases). CDR3 in amino acids: CASSFRAGAETQYF. Here the CDR3 DNA reads TGTGCCAGCAGTTTTCGGGCAGGGGCAGAGACCCAGTACTTC.